This TCR beta chain emerged from a study of blood T cell repertoires in COVID-19. For the study at large: The United States, Italy and Spain supplied acute and convalescent COVID-19 samples. Sample material is recorded as cDNA or gDNA derived from T cells, B-cell-depleted T cells, or PBMCs.

The junction had 3 bases not matched to a gene; V was cut back by 5 bases and J by 2 bases. The CDR3 runs 14 residues. Germline V gene data show CDR1 as LNHDA and CDR2 as SQIVND (reference sequence). Sequencing used immunoSEQ multiplex PCR; TCRdb keeps in-frame clones, though not all of them. This table has some 250,000 clones, around 83% appearing once. The sequence was collected from a man aged 40-49 years with active or convalescent COVID-19. The specimen was peripheral blood. The chain uses TRBV19 and TRBJ2-7; 10 nucleotides match TRBD1. The CDR3 region has the DNA TGTGCCAGTAGTCCGGGACAGGGGACCTACGAGCAGTACTTC. This translates into CASSPGQGTYEQYF.